This record covers a single T cell receptor beta chain. Its antigen remains unknown. All of the isolated RNA was reverse transcribed, so expressed TCRB transcripts were sequenced. This table comes from immunoSEQ multiplex PCR, and its TCRdb copy is limited to in-frame clones, with some not included. The sample lists roughly 100,000 clones, 25% to 30% occurring once. V was clipped by 1 base and J by 5 bases, with 4 bases between them. Germline loops: CDR1 SNHLY, CDR2 FYNNEI. The CDR3 runs to 12 residues. These data are taken from a study of beta chain features in type 1 diabetes. Study-wide context: Patients were similar to healthy donors in age and gender (as well as in cell yields). Study-level findings and limits: Patients with Type 1 diabetes showed moderately but significantly shorter TCRB CDR3s in all four CD4+ subsets. Patients' naive, central memory and regulatory TCRB repertoires appeared more alike than those of healthy donors.

The specimen was central memory CD4+ T cells from blood. The sequence came from a woman between 18 and 29 years old with type 1 diabetes. The V gene is TRBV2, the J gene TRBJ2-3; unclear D gene. The CDR3 nucleotides read TGTGCCAGCAGTGAAGAGCGAGATACGCAGTATTTT. Amino acid sequence: CASSEERDTQYF.